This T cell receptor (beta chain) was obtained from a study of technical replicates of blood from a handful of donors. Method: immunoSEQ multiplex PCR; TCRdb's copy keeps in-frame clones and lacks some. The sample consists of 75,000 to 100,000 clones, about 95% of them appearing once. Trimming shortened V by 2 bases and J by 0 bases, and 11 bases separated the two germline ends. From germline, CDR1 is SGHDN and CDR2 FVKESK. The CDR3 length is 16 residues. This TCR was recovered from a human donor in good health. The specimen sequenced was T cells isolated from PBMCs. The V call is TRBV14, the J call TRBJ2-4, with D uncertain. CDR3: CASSQNSSLAKNIQYF. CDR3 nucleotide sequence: TGTGCCAGCAGCCAAAACTCCTCATTAGCCAAAAACATTCAGTACTTC.